This T cell receptor (beta chain) appears in the sequencing data of a study of sequential checkpoint blockade in melanoma. The assay was immunoSEQ multiplex PCR, and TCRdb's table has in-frame clones only and misses some. The table includes 8,400 or so clones, about 65% detected once. Germline CDR1 reads SQVTM; CDR2 reads ANQGSEA. The CDR3 loop spans 13 amino acids. As to treatment: randomized to nivolumab then ipilimumab (arm A) or the reverse (arm B). This material consisted of CD8+ T cells sorted from blood (inferred from file names), taken from a patient given nivolumab and ipilimumab in sequence. This sequence originates from a human patient with melanoma. Some clones in this sample may be carry-over from other donors' samples. The J gene is TRBJ2-5, the V gene TRBV29-1; 7 bases agree with TRBD1. The better agreement between TRBJ2-7 and the DNA end casts doubt on the J call. CDR3 DNA: TGCAGCGTTGAAAGGGACAGACCCTACGAGCAGTACTTC. This gives the protein CSVERDRPYEQYF.